This record concerns one T cell receptor beta chain sequence. Antigen: not known. The germline V and J ends were trimmed by 1 base and 0 bases, with 10 bases remaining between them. The CDR3 runs to 16 residues. The germline V gene encodes CDR1 SEHNR and CDR2 FQNEAQ (reference sequence). Regulatory T cells were sorted from blood as CD4+ CD25-high CD127-low cells. This specimen comes from a study of regulatory and conventional T cells in RAG deficiency. Findings and caveats of the study: Shannon entropy was markedly lower and Simpson indices higher in RAG-deficient patients than control T-cell subsets. Treg unique TCR beta sequences were about 100-fold fewer in Omenn syndrome and CID/AS patients than controls.

Profiling relied on immunoSEQ multiplex PCR, and the TCRdb table lists in-frame clones only, not all of them. The repertoire has about 20,000 clones, about 91% of them found once; the top ten carry more than 1.4%. These data were also filed under a second study, of regulatory T cells. That paper states: Amplification used 52 TRBV primers and 13 TRBJ primers.

This clonotype originated in a human donor in good health. The sample taken for sequencing was Tregs sorted from blood. The V gene is TRBV7-9, the J gene TRBJ2-1; D is undetermined. The CDR3 nucleotides read TGTGCCAGCAGCTTAGAGTCGCGGAGCTCCTACAATGAGCAGTTCTTC. Amino acid sequence: CASSLESRSSYNEQFF.